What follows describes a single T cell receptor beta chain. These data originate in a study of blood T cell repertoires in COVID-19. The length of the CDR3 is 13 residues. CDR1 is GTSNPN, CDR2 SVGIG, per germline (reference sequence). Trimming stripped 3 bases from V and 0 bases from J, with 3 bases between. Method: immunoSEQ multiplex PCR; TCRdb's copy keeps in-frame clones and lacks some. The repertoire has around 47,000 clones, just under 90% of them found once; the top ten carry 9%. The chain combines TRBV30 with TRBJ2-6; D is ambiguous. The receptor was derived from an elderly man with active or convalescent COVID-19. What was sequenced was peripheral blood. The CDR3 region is CAWRSSGANVLTF. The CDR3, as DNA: TGTGCCTGGAGGAGCTCTGGGGCCAACGTCCTGACTTTC.